This T cell receptor beta chain is from a study of blood T cell repertoires in COVID-19. Germline CDR1 and CDR2: SGHTA and FQGTGA. This CDR3 has 16 residues. The V end lost 5 bases, the J end lost 0 bases, and 15 bases lay between the germline ends. Categorization into cohorts depended on clinical history that participants reported. In the authors' methods: How many nucleated cells were present was estimated from reference gene primer amplification. Clones were read by immunoSEQ multiplex PCR, and TCRdb kept only the in-frame ones, dropping some. The V and J calls and the clone size are those of that table, but D and trimming were determined from the DNA. The repertoire consists of a few hundred thousand clones, with roughly 88% occurring once and the leading ten covering just under 1%.

The clonotype was recovered from a woman aged 25 to 39 who had recovered from COVID-19. This chain uses TRBV7-3 with TRBJ2-3; D is possibly TRBD2 (5 bases). Sequencing was performed on PBMCs or T cells enriched from blood (not recorded which). CDR3 in amino acids: CASSPTRSLSTDTQYF. The CDR3 region has the DNA TGTGCCAGCAGCCCCACTAGGTCCCTCAGCACAGATACGCAGTATTTT. Using reference TRBV7-3 and TRBJ2-3 for the parts outside the CDR3, the full variable domain is GAGVSQTPSNKVTEKGKYVELRCDPISGHTALYWYRQSLGQGPEFLIYFQGTGAADDSGLPNDRFFAVRPEGSVSTLKIQRTERGDSAVYLCASSPTRSLSTDTQYFGPGTRLTVL.